Below, 27 T cell receptor beta chains from the same sample are listed, as sequenced in a study of T cell repertoires in ileal Crohn's disease. Time point reported: inflamed ileum from the surgical specimen. Data came from immunoSEQ multiplex PCR; TCRdb stores just in-frame clones and leaves some out. The data hold 13,000 to 15,000 clones, with 70% to 80% observed a single time. Source material: ileal tissue. Source of these receptors: an adult with Crohn's disease.

This clone is medium-sized (0.01 to 0.1%). The rearrangement links TRBV27 to TRBJ2-1; tentatively, D is TRBD2 (6 bases). Deletions cut 6 bases from V and 0 bases from J, with 12 bases between. This CDR3 comprises 15 residues. Germline V gene lookup returns CDR1 MNHEY and CDR2 SMNVEV (reference sequence). CDR3 DNA sequence: TGTGCCAGCAGAACGCGGGGAAGCTCCTACAATGAGCAGTTCTTC. Its translation: CASRTRGSSYNEQFF.

The J gene is TRBJ1-6, the V gene TRBV5-1; D remains ambiguous. The germline V gene encodes CDR1 SGHRS and CDR2 YFSETQ. The CDR3 runs to 16 residues. The V and J ends lost 4 bases and 0 bases respectively, with 11 bases between them. In nucleotides, the CDR3 is TGCGCCAGCAGCGCTGGACTGAGCTCCTATAATTCACCCCTCCACTTT. This codes for CASSAGLSSYNSPLHF.

The V and J genes are TRBV6-5 and TRBJ1-1; D is possibly TRBD1 (6 bases). The CDR3 totals 16 residues. V dropped 2 bases and J dropped 3 bases, with 16 bases sitting between them. The germline V gene encodes CDR1 MNHEY and CDR2 SVGAGI. The CDR3 DNA reads as TGTGCCAGCAGTTACAGAAAAAGGGGGGCCGACACTGAAGCTTTCTTT. It yields the protein CASSYRKRGADTEAFF.

This chain connects TRBV27 to TRBJ2-7; D might be TRBD2 (6 bases). The germline V gene has CDR1 MNHEY and CDR2 SMNVEV (reference sequence). The CDR3 contains 13 residues. The V end was cut by 1 base, the J end by 6 bases, with 10 bases between. DNA of the CDR3: TGTGCCAGCAGTTTATATGGGGGGAGCGAGCAGTACTTC. This sequence encodes CASSLYGGSEQYF.

This chain connects TRBV10-3 to TRBJ2-3; 7 bases match TRBD1. The V segment lost 6 bases and the J segment 2 bases; nucleotides outside the gene matches: 11. Germline CDR1 reads ENHRY; CDR2 reads SYGVKD. The CDR3 runs to 16 residues. CDR3 coding DNA: TGTGCCATCAGCCGAGCCGACAGGGAAATCACAGATACGCAGTATTTT. Protein sequence: CAISRADREITDTQYF.

This chain links TRBV5-1 with TRBJ2-5; TRBD2 matches 10 bases. There are 15 residues in the CDR3. With V trimmed by 4 bases and J by 2 bases, 5 bases remained unmatched. Germline loops: CDR1 SGHRS, CDR2 YFSETQ. CDR3 in amino acids: CASSPSLAGQETQYF. CDR3 in DNA: TGCGCCAGCAGCCCTTCACTAGCGGGACAAGAGACCCAGTACTTC.

This chain links TRBV10-2 with TRBJ1-6; D gene unclear. Trimming took 4 bases from V and 9 from J, leaving 10 bases between them. From germline, CDR1 is WSHSY and CDR2 SAAADI. This CDR3 has 13 residues. The CDR3: CASSGRPRSPLHF. The CDR3 DNA sequence: TGCGCCAGCAGTGGGAGGCCCCGTTCACCCCTCCACTTT.

The rearrangement links TRBV6-6 to TRBJ1-6; 9 bases are shared with TRBD1. The germline CDR1 and CDR2 sequences are MNHNY and SVGAGI (reference sequence). The CDR3 spans 14 residues. Trimming removed 5 bases from V and 8 bases from J; junction bases left unmatched: 4. The CDR3 DNA sequence: TGTGCCAGCAGTCCGGACAGGGGTTATTCACCCCTCCACTTT. It specifies CASSPDRGYSPLHF.

The chain employs TRBV6-6 and TRBJ1-2; D gene ambiguous. Between the trimmed V and J ends, which lost 0 bases and 9 bases, there was a span of 8 bases. Looked up from germline, CDR1 is MNHNY and CDR2 is SVGAGI (reference sequence). The CDR3 spans 12 residues. The CDR3 DNA sequence: TGTGCCAGCAGTTACTCGGACTGGAGCTACACCTTC. Translated, it gives CASSYSDWSYTF.

CDR3 region: CASSSTGQRGNTIYF. The CDR3 DNA reads as TGTGCCAGCAGCTCGACGGGACAGAGAGGAAACACCATATATTTT. The V call is TRBV7-9, the J call TRBJ1-3; 7 nucleotides line up with TRBD1. The length of the CDR3 is 15 residues. J lost 4 bases, V lost 4 bases, and 7 bases had no gene match. Looked up from germline, CDR1 is SEHNR and CDR2 is FQNEAQ (reference sequence).

The V and J genes are TRBV19 and TRBJ1-6, with 7 bases identical to TRBD1. Germline trimming cut 6 bases from V and 7 bases from J; bases unmatched to any gene: 6. The CDR3 is 14 residues long. Germline values: CDR1 LNHDA, CDR2 SQIVND (reference sequence). DNA of the CDR3: TGTGCCAGTAGCGACAGGGTCGGAAATTCACCCCTCCACTTT. This translates into CASSDRVGNSPLHF.

This clone has more than one count but fewer than ten. The chain joins TRBV30 to TRBJ2-5; D possibly corresponds to TRBD2 (5 bases). Germline lookup yields CDR1 GTSNPN and CDR2 SVGIG (reference sequence). Trimming pared 1 base from V and 2 bases from J, leaving 8 bases between. This CDR3 spans 13 amino acids. The CDR3 DNA is TGTGCCTGGAGTGAGGACTGGCAAGAGACCCAGTACTTC. Encoded protein: CAWSEDWQETQYF.

This chain joins TRBV30 and TRBJ1-2; 8 nucleotides align to TRBD1. The CDR3 runs to 11 residues. J lost 7 bases, V lost 4 bases, and 2 bases had no gene match. Germline-derived CDR1 and CDR2 are GTSNPN and SVGIG (reference sequence). The DNA for the CDR3 is TGTGCCTGGACCGACAGGGGTGGCTACACCTTC. Its protein product is CAWTDRGGYTF.

The chain employs TRBV11-2 and TRBJ1-5, with D uncertain. CDR3 length: 9 residues. Germline CDR1 and CDR2: SGHAT and FQNNGV. V gave up 10 bases and J gave up 7 bases, with 5 bases separating them. The CDR3 spells CAKTQPQHF. The CDR3 DNA reads TGTGCCAAAACGCAGCCCCAGCATTTT. Looking up the rest from reference TRBV11-2 and TRBJ1-5 gives the full variable domain: EAGVAQSPRYKIIEKRQSVAFWCNPISGHATLYWYQQILGQGPKLLIQFQNNGVVDDSQLPKDRFSAERLKGVDSTLKIQPAKLEDSAVYLCAKTQPQHFGDGTRLSIL.

V and J are TRBV27 and TRBJ1-2; D ambiguous. Germline lookup yields CDR1 MNHEY and CDR2 SMNVEV (reference sequence). CDR3 length equals 15 residues. Deletions cut 0 bases from V and 4 bases from J, with 12 bases between. The CDR3 DNA reads TGTGCCAGCAGTTTATCACCCCAGAACGGCTATGGCTACACCTTC. This translates into CASSLSPQNGYGYTF.

The CDR3 loop reads CASSDSIGRIKGAATNEKLFF. The CDR3 DNA reads TGTGCCAGCAGTGACTCGATCGGTCGGATAAAGGGGGCTGCAACTAATGAAAAACTGTTTTTT. The V call is TRBV6-4, the J call TRBJ1-4, with 7 bases aligning to TRBD1. There are 21 residues in the CDR3. The J segment lost 0 bases and the V segment lost 0 bases, leaving 16 bases of the junction unmatched. Germline CDR1 is MRHNA and CDR2 is SNTAGT.

The rearrangement joins TRBV10-1 to TRBJ2-1, with D possibly being TRBD1 (6 bases). There are 15 residues in the CDR3. V lost 2 bases to trimming and J lost 0 bases, with 8 bases between them. Germline lookup yields CDR1 WNHNN and CDR2 SYGVQD (reference sequence). The CDR3 DNA reads as TGCGCCAGCAGTGAGACAGGGAGCTCCTACAATGAGCAGTTCTTC. Its protein product is CASSETGSSYNEQFF.

The chain has TRBV2 and TRBJ1-1, with D possibly TRBD1 on 5 matching bases. Germline V gene lookup returns CDR1 SNHLY and CDR2 FYNNEI. The V gene lost 9 bases and the J gene lost 0 bases, with 26 bases spanning the gap. This CDR3 contains 18 residues. The DNA for the CDR3 is TGTGCCAGTCCGCCTCGGGTCGAGACAGACCCCATGAACACTGAAGCTTTCTTT. It is translated as CASPPRVETDPMNTEAFF.

This chain joins TRBV9 and TRBJ1-2; 9 bases map to TRBD1. Germline V gene data show CDR1 as SGDLS and CDR2 as YYNGEE. The CDR3 consists of 16 residues. V lost 2 bases to trimming and J lost 6 bases; unmatched junction nucleotides: 11. CDR3 sequence: CASSVRDRAPFDGYTF. The DNA for the CDR3 is TGTGCCAGCAGCGTTCGGGACAGGGCTCCCTTTGATGGCTACACCTTC.

J is TRBJ2-5 and V is TRBV5-4; the match to TRBD2 covers 8 bases. This CDR3 has 17 residues. Germline CDR1 SGHNT, CDR2 YYREEE (reference sequence). Trimming cost V 0 bases and J 1 base; bases outside gene matches: 8. This CDR3 reads CASSLAVGGGPQETQYF. CDR3 DNA sequence: TGTGCCAGCAGCTTGGCCGTCGGGGGGGGCCCCCAAGAGACCCAGTACTTC.

This clone has a handful of counts. J is TRBJ2-1 and V is TRBV11-2, with 16 nucleotides matching TRBD2. V was pared by 8 bases and J by 5 bases, with 12 bases of the junction left unmatched. This CDR3 is 18 amino acids long. Germline CDR1 reads SGHAT; CDR2 reads FQNNGV. CDR3 in amino acids: CASSTTGTSGGANNEQFF. The CDR3 coding sequence is TGTGCCAGCTCAACAACCGGGACTAGCGGGGGGGCCAACAATGAGCAGTTCTTC.

V and J are TRBV2 and TRBJ1-6, with 9 bases that match TRBD1. The CDR3 contains 15 residues. V dropped 3 bases and J dropped 8; count of bases not matched to a gene: 5. Germline CDR1 is SNHLY and CDR2 is FYNNEI. The CDR3 spells CASSEMTGGDSPLHF. CDR3 sequence (DNA): TGTGCCAGCAGTGAGATGACAGGGGGGGATTCACCCCTCCACTTT.

V usage is TRBV5-4 and J usage is TRBJ2-1, with unresolved D. Trimming shortened V by 2 bases and J by 4 bases, and 10 bases separated the two germline ends. Germline V gene sequence: CDR1 SGHNT, CDR2 YYREEE (reference sequence). This CDR3 region has 14 residues. DNA of the CDR3: TGTGCCAGCAGCTTAGGAGTGGAGTACAATGAGCAGTTCTTC. Translated, it gives CASSLGVEYNEQFF.

The chain employs TRBV19 and TRBJ2-7; the match to TRBD1 covers 7 bases. Germline V gives CDR1 LNHDA, CDR2 SQIVND (reference sequence). With 4 bases clipped from V and 1 base from J, the junction kept 4 bases outside the gene matches. The CDR3 has 14 residues. The CDR3 spells CASSTGTASYEQYF. The CDR3 bases are TGTGCCAGTAGTACAGGGACAGCGTCCTACGAGCAGTACTTC.

CDR3 coding DNA: TGTGCCAGCAGTCTTGGGAGCGGTGATGAAGCTTTCTTT. It yields the protein CASSLGSGDEAFF. The chain carries TRBV5-6 and TRBJ1-1, with no clear D. This CDR3 spans 13 amino acids. The V gene's germline CDR1 is SGHDT and CDR2 YYEEEE. Between the trimmed V and J ends, which lost 5 bases and 7 bases, there was a span of 15 bases.

V gene TRBV10-1 combines with J gene TRBJ2-3; D not resolved. The CDR3 contains 13 residues. Deletions cut 4 bases from V and 0 bases from J, with 5 bases between. CDR1 and CDR2 (germline): WNHNN, SYGVQD (reference sequence). The CDR3 reads CASSAGSTDTQYF. The CDR3 coding sequence is TGCGCCAGCAGTGCCGGGAGCACAGATACGCAGTATTTT.

The chain is built from TRBV29-1 and TRBJ2-5; possibly TRBD1 for D (6 bases). V was shortened by 7 bases and J by 5 bases, with 17 bases between the two germline ends. CDR3 length: 13 amino acids. Germline V gene data show CDR1 as SQVTM and CDR2 as ANQGSEA. CDR3 in amino acids: CSAGGGTGETQYF. The CDR3 DNA is TGCAGCGCTGGGGGCGGCACCGGCGAGACCCAGTACTTC.